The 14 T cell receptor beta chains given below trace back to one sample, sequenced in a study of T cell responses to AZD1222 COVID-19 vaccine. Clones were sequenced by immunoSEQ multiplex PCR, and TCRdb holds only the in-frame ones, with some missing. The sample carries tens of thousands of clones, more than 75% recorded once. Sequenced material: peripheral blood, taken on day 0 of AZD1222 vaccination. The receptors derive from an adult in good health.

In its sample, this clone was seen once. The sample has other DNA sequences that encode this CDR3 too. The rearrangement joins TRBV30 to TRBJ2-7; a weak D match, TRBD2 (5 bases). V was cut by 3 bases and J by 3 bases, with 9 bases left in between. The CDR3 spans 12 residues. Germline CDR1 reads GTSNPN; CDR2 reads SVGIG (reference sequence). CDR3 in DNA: TGTGCCTGGAGCCGGGGAGTCTACGAGCAGTACTTC. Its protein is CAWSRGVYEQYF. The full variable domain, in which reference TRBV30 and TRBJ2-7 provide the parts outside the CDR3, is SQTIHQWPATLVQPVGSPLSLECTVEGTSNPNLYWYRQAAGRGLQLLFYSVGIGQISSEVPQNLSASRPQDRQFILSSKKLLLSDSGFYLCAWSRGVYEQYFGPGTRLTVT.

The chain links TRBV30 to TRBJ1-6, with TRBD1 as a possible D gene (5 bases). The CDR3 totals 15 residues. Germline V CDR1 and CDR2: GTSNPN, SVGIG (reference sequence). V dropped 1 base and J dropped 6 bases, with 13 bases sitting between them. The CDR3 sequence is CAWSGPGGFNSPLHF. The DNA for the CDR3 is TGTGCCTGGAGTGGCCCCGGGGGTTTTAATTCACCCCTCCACTTT.

The DNA of the CDR3 is TGTGCCAGCAACACCTTGGGAGGGGCCCAGTACTTC. Residues: CASNTLGGAQYF. The chain carries TRBV11-2 and TRBJ2-7; 7 nucleotides agree with TRBD2. The CDR3 consists of 12 residues. The germline CDR1 and CDR2 sequences are SGHAT and FQNNGV. J lost 10 bases, V lost 7 bases, and 10 bases had no gene match.

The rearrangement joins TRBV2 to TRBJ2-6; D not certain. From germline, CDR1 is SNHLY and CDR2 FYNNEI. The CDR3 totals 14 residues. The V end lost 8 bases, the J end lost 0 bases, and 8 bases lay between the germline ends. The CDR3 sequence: CASSVHSGANVLTF. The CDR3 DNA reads TGTGCCAGCTCGGTCCACTCTGGGGCCAACGTCCTGACTTTC.

The CDR3 sequence: CAWSEGAANQPQHF. CDR3 DNA sequence: TGTGCCTGGAGTGAGGGAGCTGCCAATCAGCCCCAGCATTTT. The chain joins TRBV30 to TRBJ1-5; D is uncertain. Trimming shortened V by 1 base and J by 3 bases, and 10 bases separated the two germline ends. Germline loops: CDR1 GTSNPN, CDR2 SVGIG (reference sequence). The CDR3 has 14 amino acids.

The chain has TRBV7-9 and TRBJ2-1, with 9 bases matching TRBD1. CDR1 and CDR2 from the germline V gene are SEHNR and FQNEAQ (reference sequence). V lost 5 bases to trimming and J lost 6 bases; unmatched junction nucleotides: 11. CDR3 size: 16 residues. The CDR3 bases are TGTGCCAGCAGCGATCCGGGACAGGGAATAGGCAATGAGCAGTTCTTC. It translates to CASSDPGQGIGNEQFF.

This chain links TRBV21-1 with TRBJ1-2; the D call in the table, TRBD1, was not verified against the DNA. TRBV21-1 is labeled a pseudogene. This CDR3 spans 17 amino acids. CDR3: CASSNETGSLTIYGYTF. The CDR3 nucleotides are TGTGCCAGCAGCAACGAGACAGGCAGCCTGACTATCTATGGCTACACCTTC.

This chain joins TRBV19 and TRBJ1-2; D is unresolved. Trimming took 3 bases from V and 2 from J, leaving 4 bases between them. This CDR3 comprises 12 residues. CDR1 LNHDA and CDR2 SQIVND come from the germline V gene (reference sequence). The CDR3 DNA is TGTGCCAGTAGTATGCCCAACTATGGCTACACCTTC. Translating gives CASSMPNYGYTF.

The CDR3 is CASSLGTSGGTGTDTQYF. As DNA, the CDR3 is TGTGCCAGCAGCTTGGGGACTAGCGGGGGGACCGGCACAGATACGCAGTATTTT. This chain connects TRBV5-8 to TRBJ2-3, with TRBD2 matching over 14 bases. The CDR3 loop spans 18 amino acids. Per the germline V gene, CDR1 is SGHTS and CDR2 is YDEGEE. V shed 0 bases and J 1 base; nucleotides not matched to a gene: 4.

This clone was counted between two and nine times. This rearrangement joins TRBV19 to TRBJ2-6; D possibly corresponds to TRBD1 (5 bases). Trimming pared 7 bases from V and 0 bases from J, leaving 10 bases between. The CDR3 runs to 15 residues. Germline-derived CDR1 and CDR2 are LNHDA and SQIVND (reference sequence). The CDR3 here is CASTQDSSGANVLTF. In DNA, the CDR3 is TGTGCCAGTACCCAAGACAGCTCTGGGGCCAACGTCCTGACTTTC.

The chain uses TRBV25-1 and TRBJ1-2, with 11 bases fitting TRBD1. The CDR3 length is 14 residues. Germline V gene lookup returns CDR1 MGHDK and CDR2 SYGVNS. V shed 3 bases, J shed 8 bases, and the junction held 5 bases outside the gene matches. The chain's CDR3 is CASSDPGTGGGYTF. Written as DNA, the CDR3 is TGTGCCAGCAGTGATCCCGGGACAGGGGGAGGCTACACCTTC.

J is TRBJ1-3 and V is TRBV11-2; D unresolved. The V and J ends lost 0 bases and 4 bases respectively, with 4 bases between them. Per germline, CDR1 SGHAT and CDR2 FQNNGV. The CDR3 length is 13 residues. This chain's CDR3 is CASSLDNGNTIYF. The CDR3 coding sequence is TGTGCCAGCAGCTTAGATAACGGAAACACCATATATTTT.

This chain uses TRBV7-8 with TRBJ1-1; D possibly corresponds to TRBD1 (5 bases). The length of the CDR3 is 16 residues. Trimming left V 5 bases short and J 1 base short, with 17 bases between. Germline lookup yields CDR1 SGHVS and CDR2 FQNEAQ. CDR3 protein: CASSKGQRRENTEAFF. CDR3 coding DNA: TGTGCCAGCAGCAAGGGGCAGAGGAGAGAGAACACTGAAGCTTTCTTT.

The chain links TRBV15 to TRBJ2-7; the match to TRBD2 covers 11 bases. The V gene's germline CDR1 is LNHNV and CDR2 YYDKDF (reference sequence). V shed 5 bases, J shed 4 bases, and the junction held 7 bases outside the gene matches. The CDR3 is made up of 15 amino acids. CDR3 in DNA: TGTGCCACCAGCCCTCGACTAGCGGGAAGTTACGAGCAGTACTTC. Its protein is CATSPRLAGSYEQYF.